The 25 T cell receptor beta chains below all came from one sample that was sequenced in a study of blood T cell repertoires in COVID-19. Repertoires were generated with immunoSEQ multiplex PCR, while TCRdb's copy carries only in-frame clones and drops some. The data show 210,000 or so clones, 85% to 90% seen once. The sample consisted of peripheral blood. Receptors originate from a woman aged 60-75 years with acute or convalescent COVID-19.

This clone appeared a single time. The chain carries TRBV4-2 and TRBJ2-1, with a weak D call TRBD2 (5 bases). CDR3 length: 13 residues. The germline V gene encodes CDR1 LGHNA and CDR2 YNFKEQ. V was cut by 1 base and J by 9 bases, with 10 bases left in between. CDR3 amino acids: CASSQVQSGEQFF. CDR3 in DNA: TGTGCCAGCAGCCAAGTCCAAAGCGGTGAGCAGTTCTTC.

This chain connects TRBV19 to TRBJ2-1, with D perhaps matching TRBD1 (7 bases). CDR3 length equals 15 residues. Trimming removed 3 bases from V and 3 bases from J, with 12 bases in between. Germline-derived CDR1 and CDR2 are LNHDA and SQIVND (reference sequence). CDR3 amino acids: CASSMEGAGYNEQFF. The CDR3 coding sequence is TGTGCCAGTAGTATGGAGGGGGCGGGCTACAATGAGCAGTTCTTC.

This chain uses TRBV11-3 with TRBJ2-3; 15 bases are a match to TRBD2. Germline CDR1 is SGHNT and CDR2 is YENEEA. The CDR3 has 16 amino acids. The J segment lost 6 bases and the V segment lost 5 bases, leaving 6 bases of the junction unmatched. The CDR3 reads CASSPGLAGGLDTQYF. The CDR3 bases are TGTGCCAGCAGCCCGGGACTAGCGGGGGGTTTGGATACGCAGTATTTT.

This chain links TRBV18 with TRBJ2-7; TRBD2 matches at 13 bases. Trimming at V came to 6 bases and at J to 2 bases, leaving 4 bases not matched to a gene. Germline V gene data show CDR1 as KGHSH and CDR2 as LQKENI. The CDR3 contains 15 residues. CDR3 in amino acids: CASSPGTSGTYEQYF. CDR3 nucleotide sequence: TGTGCCAGCTCCCCCGGGACTAGCGGGACCTACGAGCAGTACTTC.

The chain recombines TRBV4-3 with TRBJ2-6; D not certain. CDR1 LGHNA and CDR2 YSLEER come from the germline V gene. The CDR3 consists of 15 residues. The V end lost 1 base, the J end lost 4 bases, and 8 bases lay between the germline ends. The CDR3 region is CASSQVLAGANVLTF. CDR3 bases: TGCGCCAGCAGCCAAGTTCTGGCAGGGGCCAACGTCCTGACTTTC.

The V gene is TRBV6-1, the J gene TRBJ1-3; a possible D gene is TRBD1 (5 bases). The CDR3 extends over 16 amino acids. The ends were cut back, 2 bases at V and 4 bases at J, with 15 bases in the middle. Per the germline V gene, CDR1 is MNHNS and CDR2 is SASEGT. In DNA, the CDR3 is TGTGCCAGCAGTGAAAGTGTCAGGGCCTTAGGAAACACCATATATTTT. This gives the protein CASSESVRALGNTIYF.

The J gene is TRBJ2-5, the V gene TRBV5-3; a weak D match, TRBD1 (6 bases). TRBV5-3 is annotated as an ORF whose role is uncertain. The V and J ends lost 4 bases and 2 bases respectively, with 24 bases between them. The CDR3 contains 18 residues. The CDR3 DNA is TGTGCCAGAAGCCCGAGAGGGACCCACAGGGACCAGCAAGAGACCCAGTACTTC. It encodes CARSPRGTHRDQQETQYF.

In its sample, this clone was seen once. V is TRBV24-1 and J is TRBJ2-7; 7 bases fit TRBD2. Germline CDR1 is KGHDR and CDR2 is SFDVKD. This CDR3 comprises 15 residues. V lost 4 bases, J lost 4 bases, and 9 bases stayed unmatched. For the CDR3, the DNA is TGTGCCACCAGTGACGCCGGGACTACAAGGTACGAGCAGTACTTC. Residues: CATSDAGTTRYEQYF.

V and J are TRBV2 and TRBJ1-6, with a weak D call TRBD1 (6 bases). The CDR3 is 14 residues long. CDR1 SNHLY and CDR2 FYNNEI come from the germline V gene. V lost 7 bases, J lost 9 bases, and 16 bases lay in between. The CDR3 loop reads CASTRDTAGSPLHF. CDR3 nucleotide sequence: TGTGCCAGCACCCGGGACACGGCGGGTTCACCCCTCCACTTT.

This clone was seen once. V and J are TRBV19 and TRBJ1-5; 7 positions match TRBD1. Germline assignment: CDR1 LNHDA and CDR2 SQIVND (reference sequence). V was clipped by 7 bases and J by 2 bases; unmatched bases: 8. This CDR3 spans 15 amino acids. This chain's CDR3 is CASIGGGFGNQPQHF. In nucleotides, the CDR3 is TGTGCCAGTATAGGGGGCGGATTTGGCAATCAGCCCCAGCATTTT.

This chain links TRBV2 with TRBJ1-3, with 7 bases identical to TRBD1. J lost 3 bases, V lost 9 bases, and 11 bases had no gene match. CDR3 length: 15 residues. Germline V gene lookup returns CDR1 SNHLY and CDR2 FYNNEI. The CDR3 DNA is TGTGCCAGTACAAGACAGGGACTAGATGGAAACACCATATATTTT. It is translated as CASTRQGLDGNTIYF.

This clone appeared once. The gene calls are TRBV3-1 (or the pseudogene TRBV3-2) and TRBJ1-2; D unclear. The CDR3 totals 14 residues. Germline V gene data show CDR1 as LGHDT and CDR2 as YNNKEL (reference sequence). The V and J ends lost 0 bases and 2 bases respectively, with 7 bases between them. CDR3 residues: CASSQDAGNYGYTF. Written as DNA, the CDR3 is TGTGCCAGCAGCCAAGACGCGGGGAACTATGGCTACACCTTC.

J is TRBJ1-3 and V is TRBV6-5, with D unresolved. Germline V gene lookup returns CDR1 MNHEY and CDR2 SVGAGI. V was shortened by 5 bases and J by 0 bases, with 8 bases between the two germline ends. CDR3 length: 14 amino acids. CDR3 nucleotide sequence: TGTGCCAGCAGTCGCGAGTACTCTGGAAACACCATATATTTT. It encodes CASSREYSGNTIYF.

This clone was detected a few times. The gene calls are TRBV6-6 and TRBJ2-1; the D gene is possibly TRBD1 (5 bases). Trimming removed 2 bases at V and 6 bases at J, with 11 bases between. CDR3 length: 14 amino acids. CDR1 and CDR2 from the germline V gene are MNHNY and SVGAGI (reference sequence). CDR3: CASSYAPQGNEQFF. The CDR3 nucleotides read TGTGCCAGCAGTTACGCCCCCCAGGGCAATGAGCAGTTCTTC.

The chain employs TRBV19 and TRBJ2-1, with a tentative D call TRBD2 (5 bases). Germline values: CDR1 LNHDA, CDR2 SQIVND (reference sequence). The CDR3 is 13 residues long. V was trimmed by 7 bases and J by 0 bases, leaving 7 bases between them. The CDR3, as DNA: TGTGCCAGTACCGGACTCTCCTACAATGAGCAGTTCTTC. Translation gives CASTGLSYNEQFF. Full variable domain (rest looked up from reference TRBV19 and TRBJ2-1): DGGITQSPKYLFRKEGQNVTLSCEQNLNHDAMYWYRQDPGQGLRLIYYSQIVNDFQKGDIAEGYSVSREKKESFPLTVTSAQKNPTAFYLCASTGLSYNEQFFGPGTRLTVL.

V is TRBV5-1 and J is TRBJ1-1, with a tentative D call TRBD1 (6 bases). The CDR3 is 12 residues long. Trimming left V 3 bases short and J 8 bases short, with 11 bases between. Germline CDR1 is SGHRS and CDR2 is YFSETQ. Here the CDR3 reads CASSSSGEEAFF. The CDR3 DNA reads TGCGCCAGCAGCTCTTCAGGGGAGGAAGCTTTCTTT.

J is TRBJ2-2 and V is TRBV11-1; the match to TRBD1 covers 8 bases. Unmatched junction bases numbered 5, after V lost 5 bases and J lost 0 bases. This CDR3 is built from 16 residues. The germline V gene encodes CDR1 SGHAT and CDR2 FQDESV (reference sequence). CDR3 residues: CASSHKDRANTGELFF. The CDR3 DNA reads TGTGCCAGCAGCCATAAGGACAGGGCGAACACCGGGGAGCTGTTTTTT.

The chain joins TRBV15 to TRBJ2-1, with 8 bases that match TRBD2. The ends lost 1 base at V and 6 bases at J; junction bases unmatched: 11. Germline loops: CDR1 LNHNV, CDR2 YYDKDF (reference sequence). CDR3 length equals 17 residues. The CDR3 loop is CATSRAGLAPTGNEQFF. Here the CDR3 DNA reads TGTGCCACCAGCAGAGCTGGACTAGCACCTACGGGCAATGAGCAGTTCTTC.

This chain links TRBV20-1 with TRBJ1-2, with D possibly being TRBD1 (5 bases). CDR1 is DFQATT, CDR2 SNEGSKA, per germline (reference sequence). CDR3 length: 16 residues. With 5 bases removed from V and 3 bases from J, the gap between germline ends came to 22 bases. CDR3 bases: TGCAGTGCTGGTGGCCCCTCAGGGTTGTCGTACTATGGCTACACCTTC. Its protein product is CSAGGPSGLSYYGYTF.

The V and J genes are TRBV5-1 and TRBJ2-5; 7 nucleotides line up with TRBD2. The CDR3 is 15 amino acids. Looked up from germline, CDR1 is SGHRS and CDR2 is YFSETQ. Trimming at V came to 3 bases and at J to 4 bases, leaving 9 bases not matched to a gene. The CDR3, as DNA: TGCGCCAGCAGCTACCCTGGGCGGGAGCGAGAGACCCAGTACTTC. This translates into CASSYPGRERETQYF. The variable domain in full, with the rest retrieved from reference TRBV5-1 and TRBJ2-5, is KAGVTQTPRYLIKTRGQQVTLSCSPISGHRSVSWYQQTPGQGLQFLFEYFSETQRNKGNFPGRFSGRQFSNSRSEMNVSTLELGDSALYLCASSYPGRERETQYFGPGTRLLVL.

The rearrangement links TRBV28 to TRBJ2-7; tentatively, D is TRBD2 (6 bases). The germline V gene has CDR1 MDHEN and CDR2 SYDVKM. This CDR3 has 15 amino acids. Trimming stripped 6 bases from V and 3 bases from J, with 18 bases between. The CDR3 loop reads CASRATAAGGYEQYF. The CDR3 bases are TGTGCCAGCAGAGCTACAGCCGCCGGGGGCTACGAGCAGTACTTC.

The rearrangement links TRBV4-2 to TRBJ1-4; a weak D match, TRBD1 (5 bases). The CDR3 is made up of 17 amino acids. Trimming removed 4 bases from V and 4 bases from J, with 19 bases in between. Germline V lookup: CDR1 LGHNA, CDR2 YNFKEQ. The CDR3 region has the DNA TGTGCCAGCAGCCTTTTGGGGGGGGGTTTAGTTAATGAAAAACTGTTTTTT. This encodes CASSLLGGGLVNEKLFF.

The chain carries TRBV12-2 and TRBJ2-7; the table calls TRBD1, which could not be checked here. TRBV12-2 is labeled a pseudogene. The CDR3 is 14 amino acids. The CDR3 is CASRLVASSYEQYF. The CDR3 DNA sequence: TGTGCAAGTCGCTTAGTGGCCAGCTCCTACGAGCAGTACTTC.

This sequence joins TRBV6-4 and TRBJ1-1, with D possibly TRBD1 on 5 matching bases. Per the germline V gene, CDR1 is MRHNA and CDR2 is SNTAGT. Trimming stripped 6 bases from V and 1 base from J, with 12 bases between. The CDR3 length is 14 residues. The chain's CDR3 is CASRIDSRNTEAFF. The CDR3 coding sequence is TGTGCCAGCAGGATCGACAGTAGGAACACTGAAGCTTTCTTT.

The CDR3 bases are TGTGCCAGCAGTCCTCGGGACAGGGGCATTCAGTACTTC. Translation gives CASSPRDRGIQYF. The rearrangement links TRBV2 to TRBJ2-4; 10 bases are shared with TRBD1. Losses at the gene ends were 5 bases for V and 9 bases for J; bases not matched to a gene: 4. The CDR3 totals 13 residues. From germline, CDR1 is SNHLY and CDR2 FYNNEI.